These 30 T cell receptor beta chains came from one sample sequenced in a study of cytomegalovirus exposure and HLA in healthy donors. A multiplex PCR was run with 60 Vbeta primers and 13 Jbeta primers. Only in-frame clones appear in the TCRdb table, and some are missing; sequencing was by immunoSEQ multiplex PCR. The sample holds 200,000 to 250,000 clones; approximately 80% are singletons and the top ten take approximately 2.8%. The sequencing input was PBMCs. The receptors here all came from a man aged 30-40 years in good health and CMV-seronegative.

This chain uses TRBV5-4 with TRBJ1-5; 9 nucleotides agree with TRBD1. V shed 4 bases, J shed 4 bases, and the junction held 3 bases outside the gene matches. CDR1 and CDR2 from the germline V gene are SGHNT and YYREEE (reference sequence). This CDR3 contains 14 residues. CDR3 residues: CASSRTGENQPQHF. DNA for the CDR3: TGTGCCAGCAGCCGGACAGGGGAAAATCAGCCCCAGCATTTT. Together with reference TRBV5-4 and TRBJ1-5, the CDR3 gives the full variable domain: ETGVTQSPTHLIKTRGQQVTLRCSSQSGHNTVSWYQQALGQGPQFIFQYYREEENGRGNFPPRFSGLQFPNYSSELNVNALELDDSALYLCASSRTGENQPQHFGDGTRLSIL.

The V call is TRBV9, the J call TRBJ1-6, with D uncertain. CDR1 is SGDLS, CDR2 YYNGEE, per germline. CDR3 size: 14 residues. V was shortened by 7 bases and J by 0 bases, with 8 bases between the two germline ends. DNA of the CDR3: TGTGCCAGCGCCCCGAGCTCCTATAATTCACCCCTCCACTTT. Its translation: CASAPSSYNSPLHF.

The V gene is TRBV18, the J gene TRBJ2-3; 10 bases fit TRBD1. V lost 1 base and J lost 6; bases outside the gene matches: 1. Germline loops: CDR1 KGHSH, CDR2 LQKENI. CDR3 length: 14 residues. The chain's CDR3 is CASSPRDRGDTQYF. The CDR3 DNA follows: TGTGCCAGCTCACCACGGGACAGGGGCGATACGCAGTATTTT. Variable domain in full (rest from reference TRBV18 and TRBJ2-3): NAGVMQNPRHLVRRRGQEARLRCSPMKGHSHVYWYRQLPEEGLKFMVYLQKENIIDESGMPKERFSAEFPKEGPSILRIQQVVRGDSAAYFCASSPRDRGDTQYFGPGTRLTVL.

The chain uses TRBV5-1 and TRBJ2-7; 9 bases fit TRBD1. V dropped 5 bases and J dropped 2; count of bases not matched to a gene: 5. Germline assignment: CDR1 SGHRS and CDR2 YFSETQ. The CDR3 runs to 14 residues. The CDR3 is CASRPGQGPYEQYF. The CDR3 region has the DNA TGCGCCAGCAGGCCGGGACAGGGTCCCTACGAGCAGTACTTC.

This chain links TRBV5-8 with TRBJ1-5; a possible D gene is TRBD1 (6 bases). This CDR3 contains 15 residues. CDR1 and CDR2 from the germline V gene are SGHTS and YDEGEE. V was clipped by 3 bases and J by 10 bases, with 20 bases between them. The CDR3 region is CASSSRTDLFGPQHF. CDR3 DNA: TGTGCCAGCAGCTCTCGGACAGATCTTTTTGGCCCCCAGCATTTT.

The J gene is TRBJ2-7, the V gene TRBV7-9; TRBD2 might be the D (6 bases). CDR1 SEHNR and CDR2 FQNEAQ come from the germline V gene (reference sequence). Trimming shortened V by 5 bases and J by 5 bases, and 16 bases separated the two germline ends. This CDR3 comprises 14 residues. In DNA form, the CDR3 reads TGTGCCAGCAGCCGTAGCGGCTCCGACCACGAGCAGTACTTC. Its protein is CASSRSGSDHEQYF.

This rearrangement joins TRBV4-1 to TRBJ2-5, with D perhaps matching TRBD2 (7 bases). CDR1 and CDR2 from the germline V gene are MGHRA and YSYEKL. The CDR3 runs 16 residues. Trimming removed 0 bases at V and 5 bases at J, with 16 bases between. CDR3 loop: CASSQDPPGGWETQYF. The DNA for the CDR3 is TGCGCCAGCAGCCAAGATCCGCCGGGGGGCTGGGAGACCCAGTACTTC.

V gene TRBV4-3 combines with J gene TRBJ2-4; 8 bases line up with TRBD2. There are 15 residues in the CDR3. Germline trimming cut 1 base from V and 5 bases from J; bases unmatched to any gene: 4. The germline V gene has CDR1 LGHNA and CDR2 YSLEER. CDR3 nucleotide sequence: TGCGCCAGCAGCCAAGTCCTTAGCGGGGAAAACATTCAGTACTTC. This sequence encodes CASSQVLSGENIQYF.

This chain uses TRBV15 with TRBJ1-2; TRBD1 matches 7 bases. CDR3 length: 14 residues. Germline loops: CDR1 LNHNV, CDR2 YYDKDF (reference sequence). J was trimmed by 4 bases and V by 3 bases; bases with no gene match: 5. CDR3 protein: CATSSEGQFYGYTF. CDR3 DNA: TGTGCCACCAGCAGCGAGGGACAGTTCTATGGCTACACCTTC.

V is TRBV5-8 and J is TRBJ2-5; 9 bases line up with TRBD1. The CDR3 extends over 14 amino acids. Germline CDR1 is SGHTS and CDR2 is YDEGEE. Trimming took 3 bases from V and 5 from J; bases not matched to a gene: 5. Written as DNA, the CDR3 is TGTGCCAGCAGCTGGGGCGACAGGGGGGAGACCCAGTACTTC. Translation gives CASSWGDRGETQYF.

The chain combines TRBV2 with TRBJ2-7; TRBD2 matches at 11 bases. After removal of 7 bases from V and 7 bases from J, the junction contained 0 bases not matched to a gene. The CDR3 runs 11 residues. Germline V gene sequence: CDR1 SNHLY, CDR2 FYNNEI. The CDR3 coding sequence is TGTGCCAGCATAGCGGGAGGGGAGCAGTACTTC. It yields the protein CASIAGGEQYF.

This chain joins TRBV7-3 and TRBJ2-4; D remains unclear. Germline CDR1 and CDR2: SGHTA and FQGTGA. The ends were cut back, 0 bases at V and 5 bases at J, with 5 bases in the middle. The CDR3 has 13 amino acids. The CDR3 sequence: CASSLTSQNIQYF. The CDR3 DNA sequence: TGTGCCAGCAGCTTAACAAGCCAAAACATTCAGTACTTC.

The gene calls are TRBV28 and TRBJ1-1, with D perhaps matching TRBD1 (6 bases). The CDR3 is made up of 14 amino acids. Trimming removed 5 bases at V and 4 bases at J, with 14 bases between. The germline V gene encodes CDR1 MDHEN and CDR2 SYDVKM. CDR3 bases: TGTGCCAGCAGTAGCGGGGGCTGGGGCACTGAAGCTTTCTTT. It is translated as CASSSGGWGTEAFF. Variable domain in full (rest from reference TRBV28 and TRBJ1-1): DVKVTQSSRYLVKRTGEKVFLECVQDMDHENMFWYRQDPGLGLRLIYFSYDVKMKEKGDIPEGYSVSREKKERFSLILESASTNQTSMYLCASSSGGWGTEAFFGQGTRLTVV.

With respect to this clone: Distinct nucleotide sequences in the sample also encode this CDR3. The V call is TRBV28, the J call TRBJ1-2, with 7 bases that match TRBD1. Per the germline V gene, CDR1 is MDHEN and CDR2 is SYDVKM. Trimming removed 5 bases from V and 4 bases from J; junction bases left unmatched: 4. The CDR3 has 13 amino acids. CDR3 sequence reads: CASSPDRVYGYTF. In nucleotides, the CDR3 is TGTGCCAGCAGTCCCGACAGGGTCTATGGCTACACCTTC.

This chain joins TRBV4-3 and TRBJ2-7, with 7 bases matching TRBD1. V dropped 1 base and J dropped 2; count of bases not matched to a gene: 8. The CDR3 extends over 16 amino acids. The germline CDR1 and CDR2 sequences are LGHNA and YSLEER. The CDR3 DNA is TGCGCCAGCAGCCAAGGTTTAGGGACAGCCGCCTACGAGCAGTACTTC. Its translation: CASSQGLGTAAYEQYF.

V is TRBV29-1 and J is TRBJ2-2; 9 bases line up with TRBD2. From germline, CDR1 is SQVTM and CDR2 ANQGSEA. The CDR3 contains 15 residues. The J segment lost 7 bases and the V segment lost 1 base, leaving 7 bases of the junction unmatched. This chain's CDR3 is CSVEAERGVGGELFF. The CDR3 nucleotides read TGCAGCGTTGAAGCCGAGCGGGGGGTCGGCGGGGAGCTGTTTTTT.

V gene TRBV5-6 combines with J gene TRBJ2-3; 15 bases match TRBD2. This CDR3 is built from 16 residues. After removal of 4 bases from V and 9 bases from J, the junction contained 9 bases not matched to a gene. The V gene's germline CDR1 is SGHDT and CDR2 YYEEEE. The CDR3 DNA follows: TGTGCCAGCAGCCTAGGACTAGCGGGGGGGTCGGGGACGCAGTATTTT. Amino acids: CASSLGLAGGSGTQYF.

This clone turned up a few times. This chain uses TRBV19 with TRBJ2-7; D is ambiguous. Looked up from germline, CDR1 is LNHDA and CDR2 is SQIVND (reference sequence). V was cut by 1 base and J by 3 bases, with 10 bases left in between. The CDR3 is 14 amino acids. The chain's CDR3 is CASSIGLVNYEQYF. The CDR3 DNA follows: TGTGCCAGTAGTATAGGGTTAGTCAACTACGAGCAGTACTTC.

The chain employs TRBV9 and TRBJ1-1, with D possibly TRBD1 on 5 matching bases. The V gene's germline CDR1 is SGDLS and CDR2 YYNGEE. The V end was cut by 2 bases, the J end by 9 bases, with 14 bases between. There are 13 residues in the CDR3. This chain's CDR3 is CASSVGEERKAFF. The CDR3 DNA follows: TGTGCCAGCAGCGTGGGGGAGGAGAGAAAAGCTTTCTTT. The full variable domain, its missing parts supplied by reference TRBV9 and TRBJ1-1, is DSGVTQTPKHLITATGQRVTLRCSPRSGDLSVYWYQQSLDQGLQFLIQYYNGEERAKGNILERFSAQQFPDLHSELNLSSLELGDSALYFCASSVGEERKAFFGQGTRLTVV.

The genes are TRBV2 and TRBJ1-1; D uncertain. Trimming pared 1 base from V and 0 bases from J, leaving 9 bases between. The CDR3 covers 15 residues. The V gene's germline CDR1 is SNHLY and CDR2 FYNNEI. This chain's CDR3 is CASSEVRRMNTEAFF. The CDR3 DNA follows: TGTGCCAGCAGTGAAGTTAGGCGGATGAACACTGAAGCTTTCTTT. The full variable domain, rest sourced from reference TRBV2 and TRBJ1-1, is EPEVTQTPSHQVTQMGQEVILRCVPISNHLYFYWYRQILGQKVEFLVSFYNNEISEKSEIFDDQFSVERPDGSNFTLKIRSTKLEDSAMYFCASSEVRRMNTEAFFGQGTRLTVV.

The chain links TRBV5-1 to TRBJ2-5; D remains ambiguous. The CDR3 contains 12 residues. The germline V gene encodes CDR1 SGHRS and CDR2 YFSETQ. The V gene lost 2 bases and the J gene lost 5 bases, with 7 bases spanning the gap. The CDR3 region has the DNA TGCGCCAGCAGCTTCTCCCAGGAGACCCAGTACTTC. This codes for CASSFSQETQYF.

This clone showed up just once. The rearrangement uses TRBV19 and TRBJ2-3; TRBD2 matches at 11 bases. Germline loops: CDR1 LNHDA, CDR2 SQIVND (reference sequence). The CDR3 is 16 residues long. The J segment lost 2 bases and the V segment lost 5 bases, leaving 6 bases of the junction unmatched. The CDR3 region has the DNA TGTGCCAGTAGTTTTCGACTAGCGGGGTACACAGATACGCAGTATTTT. This sequence encodes CASSFRLAGYTDTQYF.

The chain is built from TRBV7-8 and TRBJ2-2; 7 bases align to TRBD2. The CDR3 contains 15 residues. The germline gives CDR1 SGHVS, CDR2 FQNEAQ. V was clipped by 5 bases and J by 1 base; unmatched bases: 4. This CDR3 is CASSILAGNTGELFF. Written as DNA, the CDR3 is TGTGCCAGCAGCATCTTAGCGGGGAACACCGGGGAGCTGTTTTTT.

The table lists this clone with a few counts. The V call is TRBV5-1, the J call TRBJ2-2; D not certain. Trimming left V 1 base short and J 8 bases short, with 15 bases between. Per the germline V gene, CDR1 is SGHRS and CDR2 is YFSETQ. The CDR3 covers 15 residues. CDR3 coding DNA: TGCGCCAGCAGCTTGTGGGCAGAAGCTCTAGGGGAGCTGTTTTTT. Translating gives CASSLWAEALGELFF.

The chain is built from TRBV2 and TRBJ2-7; no firm D call. Germline V gene lookup returns CDR1 SNHLY and CDR2 FYNNEI. The ends were cut back, 4 bases at V and 1 base at J, with 5 bases in the middle. The CDR3 has 12 amino acids. CDR3 in amino acids: CASSVYSYEQYF. The CDR3 DNA reads TGTGCCAGCAGTGTGTATTCCTACGAGCAGTACTTC.

V is TRBV2 and J is TRBJ2-3, with TRBD2 as a possible D gene (6 bases). The CDR3 runs 18 residues. Germline V gene lookup returns CDR1 SNHLY and CDR2 FYNNEI. V was cut by 0 bases and J by 0 bases, with 16 bases left in between. Here the CDR3 DNA reads TGTGCCAGCAGTGAAGCGCTTCAGGGCGGGGTGAGCACAGATACGCAGTATTTT. It codes for CASSEALQGGVSTDTQYF.

The sample holds one count of this clone. The rearrangement joins TRBV9 to TRBJ2-7, with D maybe TRBD1 (6 bases). From germline, CDR1 is SGDLS and CDR2 YYNGEE. The V end was cut by 0 bases, the J end by 0 bases, with 7 bases between. The CDR3 has 14 residues. CDR3 sequence (DNA): TGTGCCAGCAGCGTAGAGGGGGACTCCTACGAGCAGTACTTC. Translated, it gives CASSVEGDSYEQYF.

This clone was counted between two and nine times. This chain connects TRBV10-1 to TRBJ2-5; D is perhaps TRBD2 (6 bases). The length of the CDR3 is 17 residues. Trimming removed 7 bases at V and 2 bases at J, with 23 bases between. The V gene's germline CDR1 is WNHNN and CDR2 SYGVQD (reference sequence). CDR3 sequence (DNA): TGCGCCAGCACGAGGGCAGTTAGCTCAGGGACTCAAGAGACCCAGTACTTC. This codes for CASTRAVSSGTQETQYF.

This chain joins TRBV6-5 and TRBJ2-3, with D possibly matching TRBD1 (6 bases). V was trimmed by 6 bases and J by 2 bases, leaving 12 bases between them. The CDR3 runs 14 residues. Germline V CDR1 and CDR2: MNHEY, SVGAGI. The CDR3 here is CASSPTGFTDTQYF. The CDR3, as DNA: TGTGCCAGCAGCCCCACAGGGTTCACAGATACGCAGTATTTT.

This rearrangement joins TRBV6-6 to TRBJ1-1; 8 bases line up with TRBD1. The CDR3 covers 15 residues. J lost 4 bases, V lost 0 bases, and 4 bases had no gene match. Germline V gene data show CDR1 as MNHNY and CDR2 as SVGAGI (reference sequence). CDR3 region: CASSYSTTGVTEAFF. CDR3 nucleotides: TGTGCCAGCAGTTACTCAACGACAGGGGTCACTGAAGCTTTCTTT.